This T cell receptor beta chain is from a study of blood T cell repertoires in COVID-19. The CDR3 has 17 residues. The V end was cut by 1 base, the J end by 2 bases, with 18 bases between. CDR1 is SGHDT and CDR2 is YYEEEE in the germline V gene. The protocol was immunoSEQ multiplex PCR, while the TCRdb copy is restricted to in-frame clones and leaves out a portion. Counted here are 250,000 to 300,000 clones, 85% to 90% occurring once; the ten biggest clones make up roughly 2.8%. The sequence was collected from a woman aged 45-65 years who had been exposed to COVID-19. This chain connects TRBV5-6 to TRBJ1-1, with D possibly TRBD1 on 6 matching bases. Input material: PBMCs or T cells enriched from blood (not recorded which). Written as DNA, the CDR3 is TGTGCCAGCAGCTTGATCACAGGGCGGATCAACAACACTGAAGCTTTCTTT. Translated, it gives CASSLITGRINNTEAFF.